A few counts support the clone carrying this T cell receptor beta chain. Antigen specificity is unknown. The data derive from a study of T-cell memory formation after mild COVID-19. Study results and limitations: Those CD4+ clones that contracted were mainly in CM and EM (CD8+ ones in EMRA).

CDR1 and CDR2 (germline): DFQATT, SNEGSKA (reference sequence). This CDR3 is 14 amino acids long. V lost 5 bases to trimming and J lost 3 bases; unmatched junction nucleotides: 9. Via MiXCR, TCRdb re-called the 5' RACE reads, giving one row per CDR3 protein. The profile shows about 350,000 distinct CDR3 sequences, roughly 13% of them singletons. The sample consisted of PBMCs or a T cell subset sorted from them (not recorded which). This receptor was obtained from a man younger than 35 who had mild COVID-19 (a few samples of this study predate the infection). Cell type and time point are not known. The rearrangement uses TRBV20-1 and TRBJ2-7; the match to TRBD1 covers 8 bases. CDR3 sequence (DNA): TGCAGTGCTCCCCCCGGGACAGGAGTCTACGAGCAGTACTTC. It yields the protein CSAPPGTGVYEQYF.